This T cell receptor beta chain comes out of a study of CD8 T cells in ankylosing spondylitis. This clonotype has a handful of counts. Its antigen is currently unknown. The V and J ends lost 4 bases and 6 bases respectively, with 13 bases between them. Germline loops: CDR1 LGHNA, CDR2 YNFKEQ. This CDR3 spans 14 amino acids. Quantitative 5'-RACE was performed with molecular barcodes, and it yielded the TCR beta libraries. TCRdb re-analysed the 5' RACE reads in MiXCR, keeping a single row per CDR3 protein. The sample lists 150,000 to 250,000 distinct CDR3 sequences; 10% to 15% were seen once. Overall study findings and caveats: Reactive arthritis synovial fluid and blood were previously reported to contain some motif variants.

The TCR was taken from a male donor with ankylosing spondylitis or in good health (not recorded which). Sequenced sample: blood, either unsorted or a sorted T cell fraction (not recorded which). The V gene is TRBV4-2, the J gene TRBJ1-3; D is unclear. CDR3 sequence reads: CASSPDTAANTIYF. CDR3 in DNA: TGTGCCAGCAGCCCGGATACAGCTGCAAACACCATATATTTT.